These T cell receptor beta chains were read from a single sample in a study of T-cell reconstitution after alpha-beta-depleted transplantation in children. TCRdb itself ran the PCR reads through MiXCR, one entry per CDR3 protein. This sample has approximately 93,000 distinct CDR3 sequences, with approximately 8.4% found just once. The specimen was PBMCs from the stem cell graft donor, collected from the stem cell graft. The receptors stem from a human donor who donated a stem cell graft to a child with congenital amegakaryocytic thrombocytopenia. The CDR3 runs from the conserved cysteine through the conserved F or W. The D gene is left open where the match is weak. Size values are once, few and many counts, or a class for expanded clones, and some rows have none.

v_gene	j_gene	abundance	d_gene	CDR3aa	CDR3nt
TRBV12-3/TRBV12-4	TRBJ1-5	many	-	CASSFGTRNQPQHF	TGTGCCAGCAGTTTCGGGACCCGCAATCAGCCCCAGCATTTT
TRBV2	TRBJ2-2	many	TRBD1	CASRRTGKTGELFF	TGTGCCAGCAGACGGACAGGGAAGACCGGGGAGCTGTTTTTT
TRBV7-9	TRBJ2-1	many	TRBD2	CASSAPLADEQFF	TGTGCCAGCAGCGCCCCCCTAGCGGATGAGCAGTTCTTC
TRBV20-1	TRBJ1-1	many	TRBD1	CSARGQGWTEAFF	TGCAGTGCTAGAGGACAGGGATGGACTGAAGCTTTCTTT
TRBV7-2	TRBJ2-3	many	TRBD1	CASSLGQGRYF	TGTGCCAGCAGCCTTGGACAGGGTCGGTATTTT
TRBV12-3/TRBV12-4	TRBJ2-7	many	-	CASSFGPGVEQYF	TGTGCCAGCAGTTTCGGGCCGGGGGTGGAGCAGTACTTC
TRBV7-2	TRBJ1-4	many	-	CASSLGTVEKLFF	TGTGCCAGCAGCTTAGGGACGGTTGAAAAACTGTTTTTT
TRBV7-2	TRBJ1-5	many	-	CASSLASNQPQHF	TGTGCCAGCAGCTTAGCGAGTAATCAGCCCCAGCATTTT
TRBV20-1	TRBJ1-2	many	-	CSASPGPLNGYTF	TGCAGTGCTAGTCCAGGGCCCCTAAATGGCTACACCTTC
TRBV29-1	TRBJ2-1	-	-	CSVDIGRWSYNEQFF	TGCAGCGTTGATATAGGAAGGTGGTCCTACAATGAGCAGTTCTTC
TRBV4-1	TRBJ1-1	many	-	CASSQDQGNTEAFF	TGCGCCAGCAGCCAAGATCAAGGTAACACTGAAGCTTTCTTT
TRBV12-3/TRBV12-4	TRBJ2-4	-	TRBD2	CASSFGGGGRENIQYF	TGTGCCAGCAGTTTTGGGGGGGGCGGGAGGGAAAACATTCAGTACTTC
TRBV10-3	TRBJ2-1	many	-	CAITPGESYNEQFF	TGTGCCATCACCCCGGGGGAAAGCTACAATGAGCAGTTCTTC
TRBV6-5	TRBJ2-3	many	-	CASNPRESDTQYF	TGTGCCAGCAATCCTCGCGAGTCAGATACGCAGTATTTT
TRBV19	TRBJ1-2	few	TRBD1	CASKRTGNNYGYTF	TGTGCCAGTAAGCGGACAGGAAATAACTATGGCTACACCTTC
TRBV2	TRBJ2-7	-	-	CASRSDSYEQYF	TGTGCCAGCAGGTCAGACTCCTACGAGCAGTACTTC
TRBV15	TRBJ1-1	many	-	CATSREVTGYGTEAFF	TGTGCCACCAGCAGAGAAGTCACAGGGTATGGGACTGAAGCTTTCTTT
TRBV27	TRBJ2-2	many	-	CASTSGGTGELFF	TGTGCCAGCACCTCCGGAGGTACCGGGGAGCTGTTTTTT
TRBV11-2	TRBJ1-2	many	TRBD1	CASREIGTDYGYTF	TGTGCCAGCAGGGAAATCGGGACAGATTATGGCTACACCTTC
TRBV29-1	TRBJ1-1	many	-	CSVATGGNTEAFF	TGCAGCGTTGCGACAGGTGGGAACACTGAAGCTTTCTTT
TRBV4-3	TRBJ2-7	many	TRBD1	CASSQVWTGGYEQYF	TGCGCCAGCAGCCAAGTTTGGACAGGAGGCTACGAGCAGTACTTC
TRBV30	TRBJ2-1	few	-	CAWSPRSPPYNEQFF	TGTGCCTGGAGTCCACGATCACCCCCTTACAATGAGCAGTTCTTC
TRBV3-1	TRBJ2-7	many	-	CASSQDSGEQYF	TGTGCCAGCAGCCAAGACTCCGGCGAGCAGTACTTC
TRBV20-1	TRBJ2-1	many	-	CSALGGPGGSNEQFF	TGCAGTGCCCTCGGGGGGCCCGGTGGATCCAATGAGCAGTTCTTC
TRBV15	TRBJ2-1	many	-	CATSRDPGLLYNEQFF	TGTGCCACCAGCAGAGATCCGGGACTCCTTTACAATGAGCAGTTCTTC
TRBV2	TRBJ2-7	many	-	CASSERPLQYF	TGTGCCAGCAGTGAGCGGCCCTTACAGTACTTC
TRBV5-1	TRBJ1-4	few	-	CASSVTATNEKLFF	TGCGCCAGCAGCGTTACCGCAACTAATGAAAAACTGTTTTTT
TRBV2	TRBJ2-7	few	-	CASSAQLGMVAVQYF	TGTGCCAGCAGTGCTCAACTAGGAATGGTTGCGGTGCAGTACTTC
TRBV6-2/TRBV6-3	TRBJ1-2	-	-	CASSFDYGYTF	TGTGCCAGCTCTTTTGACTATGGCTACACCTTC
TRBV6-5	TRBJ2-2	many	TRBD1	CASRNSDRGPTGELFF	TGTGCCAGCAGGAACTCGGACAGGGGGCCTACCGGGGAGCTGTTTTTT
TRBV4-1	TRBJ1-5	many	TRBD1	CASSQDDRGNQPQHF	TGCGCCAGCAGCCAAGATGACAGGGGGAATCAGCCCCAGCATTTT
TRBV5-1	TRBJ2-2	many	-	CASSLQGYTGELFF	TGCGCCAGCAGCTTGCAGGGATACACCGGGGAGCTGTTTTTT
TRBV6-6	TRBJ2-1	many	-	CASSSFNNEQFF	TGTGCCAGCAGTTCCTTCAACAATGAGCAGTTCTTC
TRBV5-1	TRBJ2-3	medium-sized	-	CASSPGFLDTDTQYF	TGCGCCAGCAGCCCCGGTTTCCTTGACACAGATACGCAGTATTTT
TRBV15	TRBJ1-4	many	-	CATSGWTANQHEKLFF	TGTGCCACCAGCGGCTGGACTGCCAACCAGCATGAAAAACTGTTTTTT
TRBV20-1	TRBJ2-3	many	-	CSAIETVSGDTQYF	TGCAGTGCTATAGAGACAGTTTCGGGGGATACGCAGTATTTT
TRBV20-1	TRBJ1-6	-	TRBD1	CSAEDRTVNSPLHF	TGCAGTGCGGAGGACAGGACAGTCAATTCACCCCTCCACTTT
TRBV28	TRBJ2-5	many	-	CASSLRHAKAQYF	TGTGCCAGCAGCCTTCGACACGCCAAAGCCCAGTACTTC
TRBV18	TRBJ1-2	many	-	CASSPTGQGLGTF	TGTGCCAGCTCACCAACCGGGCAGGGCTTGGGCACCTTC
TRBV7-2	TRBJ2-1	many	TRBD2	CASSQPWGGNEQFF	TGTGCCAGCAGCCAACCATGGGGGGGTAATGAGCAGTTCTTC
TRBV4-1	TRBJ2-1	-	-	CASSRPRDEQFF	TGCGCCAGCAGCCGACCGAGGGATGAGCAGTTCTTC
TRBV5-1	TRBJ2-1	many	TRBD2	CASSWKREGGNEQFF	TGCGCCAGCAGCTGGAAGCGGGAGGGGGGCAATGAGCAGTTCTTC
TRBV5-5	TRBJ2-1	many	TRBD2	CASRPTSGGFYNEQFF	TGTGCCAGCAGGCCGACTAGCGGGGGCTTCTACAATGAGCAGTTCTTC
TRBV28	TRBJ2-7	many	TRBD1	CASSNNRGYEQYF	TGTGCCAGCAGCAACAACAGGGGTTACGAGCAGTACTTC
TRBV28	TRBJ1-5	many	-	CASSSGGVGQPQHF	TGTGCCAGCAGTAGCGGCGGGGTTGGGCAGCCCCAGCATTTT
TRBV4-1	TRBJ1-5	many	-	CASSQDSEGLGQPQHF	TGCGCCAGCAGCCAAGATAGTGAGGGGTTAGGTCAGCCCCAGCATTTT
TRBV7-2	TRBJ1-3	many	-	CASSSEVGNRGNTIYF	TGTGCCAGCAGCTCCGAGGTTGGGAATCGAGGAAACACCATATATTTT
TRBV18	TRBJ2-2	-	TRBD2	CASSGTSNTGELFF	TGTGCCAGCTCAGGGACTAGCAACACCGGGGAGCTGTTTTTT
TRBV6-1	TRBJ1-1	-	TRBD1	CASSKTGGTAEAFF	TGTGCCAGCAGTAAAACAGGGGGGACGGCTGAAGCTTTCTTT
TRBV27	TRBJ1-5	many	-	CASRPLGSPNQPQHF	TGTGCCAGCAGGCCCCTGGGCAGCCCTAATCAGCCCCAGCATTTT
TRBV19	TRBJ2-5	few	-	CASSPSVAQETQYF	TGTGCCAGTAGTCCCTCGGTTGCCCAAGAGACCCAGTACTTC
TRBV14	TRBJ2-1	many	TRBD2	CASSHPLAGVYNEQFF	TGTGCCAGCAGCCACCCACTAGCGGGGGTTTACAATGAGCAGTTCTTC
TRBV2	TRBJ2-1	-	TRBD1	CALCPRDRVLFSYNEQFF	TGTGCCCTCTGTCCGCGGGACAGGGTTCTCTTTTCCTACAATGAGCAGTTCTTC
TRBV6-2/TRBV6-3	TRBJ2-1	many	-	CASSYGGGGELSYNEQFF	TGTGCCAGCAGTTACGGGGGAGGGGGAGAGCTATCCTACAATGAGCAGTTCTTC
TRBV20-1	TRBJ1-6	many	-	CSGFATGPNSPLHF	TGCAGCGGGTTTGCGACAGGCCCAAATTCACCCCTCCACTTT